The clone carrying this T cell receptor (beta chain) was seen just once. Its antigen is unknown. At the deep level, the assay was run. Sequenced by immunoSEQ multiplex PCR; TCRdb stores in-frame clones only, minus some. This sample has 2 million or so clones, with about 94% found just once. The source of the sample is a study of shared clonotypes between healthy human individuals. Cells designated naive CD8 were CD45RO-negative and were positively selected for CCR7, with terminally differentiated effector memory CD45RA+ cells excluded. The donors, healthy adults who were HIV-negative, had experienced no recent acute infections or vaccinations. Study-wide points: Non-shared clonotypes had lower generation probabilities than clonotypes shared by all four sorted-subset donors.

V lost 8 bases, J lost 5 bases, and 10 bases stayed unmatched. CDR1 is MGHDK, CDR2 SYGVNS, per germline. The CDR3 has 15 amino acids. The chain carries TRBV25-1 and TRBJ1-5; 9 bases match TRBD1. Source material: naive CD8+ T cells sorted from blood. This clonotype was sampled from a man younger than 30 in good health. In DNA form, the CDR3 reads TGTGCCAGCCGAGGGACAGGGTGGGGTGATCAGCCCCAGCATTTT. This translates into CASRGTGWGDQPQHF.